These 18 T cell receptor beta chains were sequenced from one sample in a study of blood T cell repertoires in COVID-19. TCRdb keeps only in-frame clones here, not all; method: immunoSEQ multiplex PCR. The sample includes approximately 190,000 clones, 82% seen only once; the top ten take about 8%. The source material was peripheral blood. The receptors here all came from a woman aged 55-75 years with COVID-19, enrolled during active disease.

The table lists this clone with a count of one. The V gene is TRBV6-5, the J gene TRBJ2-1; 10 nucleotides line up with TRBD2. Germline V gives CDR1 MNHEY, CDR2 SVGAGI. V lost 5 bases, J lost 8 bases, and 9 bases stayed unmatched. The CDR3 has 15 amino acids. In DNA form, the CDR3 reads TGTGCCAGCAGTCTTGAGCGGGGGGGCCTCGATGAGCAGTTCTTC. Its translation is CASSLERGGLDEQFF.

The V gene is TRBV2, the J gene TRBJ1-5, with 8 bases identical to TRBD1. The CDR3 runs 13 residues. Germline values: CDR1 SNHLY, CDR2 FYNNEI. V was clipped by 7 bases and J by 5 bases; unmatched bases: 4. CDR3 sequence (DNA): TGTGCCAGCATGACGGACAGGGATCAGCCCCAGCATTTT. Translated: CASMTDRDQPQHF.

The chain employs TRBV3-1 (or the pseudogene TRBV3-2) and TRBJ2-2; D is possibly TRBD1 (6 bases). Trimming pared 4 bases from V and 4 bases from J, leaving 13 bases between. Germline assignment: CDR1 LGHDT and CDR2 YNNKEL (reference sequence). The CDR3 spans 15 residues. The chain's CDR3 is CASSPSTGSTGELFF. For the CDR3, the DNA is TGTGCCAGCAGCCCTTCGACAGGATCCACCGGGGAGCTGTTTTTT.

The chain recombines TRBV5-1 with TRBJ2-3, with 10 bases lining up with TRBD2. This CDR3 contains 15 residues. Germline CDR1 is SGHRS and CDR2 is YFSETQ. Germline trimming cut 4 bases from V and 2 bases from J; bases unmatched to any gene: 4. CDR3 sequence reads: CASSRTSGDTDTQYF. The CDR3 nucleotides read TGCGCCAGCAGCCGGACTAGCGGCGACACAGATACGCAGTATTTT.

This clone appeared a single time. The CDR3 spells CASSPSGSRGEQFF. The CDR3 DNA reads as TGTGCCAGCAGCCCCAGCGGTTCACGGGGAGAGCAGTTCTTC. The chain has TRBV7-9 and TRBJ2-1; D is perhaps TRBD2 (5 bases). The germline V gene encodes CDR1 SEHNR and CDR2 FQNEAQ (reference sequence). V was pared by 5 bases and J by 10 bases, with 18 bases between. The CDR3 covers 14 residues.

V and J are TRBV19 and TRBJ2-2; the D gene is possibly TRBD2 (6 bases). The CDR3 is 16 amino acids. The V end was cut by 6 bases, the J end by 4 bases, with 18 bases between. Germline V lookup: CDR1 LNHDA, CDR2 SQIVND (reference sequence). In nucleotides, the CDR3 is TGTGCCAGTAGCCCCTATCCAGGTAGCGGCACCGGGGAGCTGTTTTTT. As protein: CASSPYPGSGTGELFF.

The rearrangement joins TRBV27 to TRBJ1-2; 12 bases match TRBD1. Germline loops: CDR1 MNHEY, CDR2 SMNVEV (reference sequence). With 5 bases clipped from V and 7 bases from J, the junction kept 14 bases outside the gene matches. This CDR3 comprises 17 residues. This CDR3 is CASSARDRGRGASGYTF. Here the CDR3 DNA reads TGTGCCAGCAGTGCGCGGGACAGGGGGCGAGGGGCTAGTGGCTACACCTTC.

The chain joins TRBV15 to TRBJ2-7; 8 bases fit TRBD2. Germline trimming cut 4 bases from V and 1 base from J; bases unmatched to any gene: 6. This CDR3 comprises 15 residues. Germline V gene lookup returns CDR1 LNHNV and CDR2 YYDKDF (reference sequence). CDR3 DNA: TGTGCCACCAGCAAAGAGCGGGGGCTTTCCTACGAGCAGTACGTC. This codes for CATSKERGLSYEQYV.

The chain combines TRBV27 with TRBJ1-2, with D tentatively TRBD1 (6 bases). Germline V gives CDR1 MNHEY, CDR2 SMNVEV (reference sequence). V lost 2 bases, J lost 2 bases, and 6 bases lay in between. The CDR3 loop spans 13 amino acids. The DNA of the CDR3 is TGTGCCAGCAGTTTAGACAGGAACTATGGCTACACCTTC. It specifies CASSLDRNYGYTF.

CDR3: CASSPGTADGYTF. DNA of the CDR3: TGTGCCAGTAGTCCCGGGACAGCGGATGGCTACACCTTC. This chain connects TRBV19 to TRBJ1-2; 7 bases are a match to TRBD1. V was pared by 5 bases and J by 6 bases, with 6 bases of the junction left unmatched. CDR3 length equals 13 residues. CDR1 and CDR2 from the germline V gene are LNHDA and SQIVND (reference sequence).

The J gene is TRBJ2-2, the V gene TRBV7-3; perhaps TRBD2 as D (6 bases). In germline, CDR1 is SGHTA, CDR2 FQGTGA. V lost 5 bases and J lost 8, with 18 bases in between. The CDR3 loop spans 15 amino acids. Written as DNA, the CDR3 is TGTGCCAGCAGCCCGTCGCTAGCGTTCGCAGGGGAGCTGTTTTTT. Encoded protein: CASSPSLAFAGELFF.

This chain uses TRBV15 with TRBJ2-5; possibly TRBD1 for D (5 bases). Germline CDR1 reads LNHNV; CDR2 reads YYDKDF (reference sequence). V lost 0 bases to trimming and J lost 2 bases, with 10 bases between them. This CDR3 comprises 15 residues. CDR3 DNA: TGTGCCACCAGCAGAGACAAGGGGTGGCAAGAGACCCAGTACTTC. Translated, it gives CATSRDKGWQETQYF.

The V gene is TRBV4-1, the J gene TRBJ2-1; D is perhaps TRBD1 (6 bases). This CDR3 region has 16 residues. V lost 4 bases and J 5 bases, leaving 18 bases between the germline ends. Germline lookup yields CDR1 MGHRA and CDR2 YSYEKL. In DNA form, the CDR3 reads TGCGCCAGCAGCCCCCCAGGGGTTTCCGGAGACAATGAGCAGTTCTTC. This translates into CASSPPGVSGDNEQFF.

This sequence joins TRBV4-2 and TRBJ1-1; D gene ambiguous. Trimming shortened V by 4 bases and J by 8 bases, and 14 bases separated the two germline ends. The V gene's germline CDR1 is LGHNA and CDR2 YNFKEQ. The CDR3 loop spans 13 amino acids. In DNA form, the CDR3 reads TGTGCCAGCAGCCCCCGGGAAGTCAAAGAAGCTTTCTTT. Translating it yields CASSPREVKEAFF.

This chain links TRBV19 with TRBJ1-5; D perhaps matches TRBD1 (5 bases). The CDR3 sequence is 14 residues long. V dropped 8 bases and J dropped 4 bases, with 15 bases sitting between them. The germline V gene encodes CDR1 LNHDA and CDR2 SQIVND (reference sequence). This chain's CDR3 is CASGRGEINQPQHF. The CDR3 coding sequence is TGTGCCAGTGGGCGGGGGGAGATTAATCAGCCCCAGCATTTT.

V is TRBV11-2 and J is TRBJ2-7, with 14 bases that match TRBD2. CDR3 length equals 15 residues. Trimming took 0 bases from V and 12 from J; bases not matched to a gene: 7. Per the germline V gene, CDR1 is SGHAT and CDR2 is FQNNGV. CDR3 amino acids: CASSLDGTSGRRRYF. The DNA for the CDR3 is TGTGCCAGCAGCTTAGATGGGACTAGCGGGAGAAGGCGGTACTTC.

The chain is built from TRBV19 and TRBJ1-1, with D uncertain. Trimming removed 5 bases from V and 4 bases from J, with 11 bases in between. The CDR3 loop spans 13 amino acids. Germline assignment: CDR1 LNHDA and CDR2 SQIVND (reference sequence). This CDR3 reads CASSLAVGTEAFF. The CDR3 DNA is TGTGCCAGTAGTTTGGCAGTTGGCACTGAAGCTTTCTTT.

This clone occurred a few times. The chain combines TRBV27 with TRBJ2-1; D perhaps matches TRBD2 (6 bases). Trimming shortened V by 4 bases and J by 2 bases, and 12 bases separated the two germline ends. Germline V CDR1 and CDR2: MNHEY, SMNVEV (reference sequence). The CDR3 totals 15 residues. CDR3 DNA: TGTGCCAGCAGTTCGGGGGTTGGAACCTACAATGAGCAGTTCTTC. It translates to CASSSGVGTYNEQFF.